This T cell receptor beta chain was sequenced during a study of T cell responses to AZD1222 COVID-19 vaccine. Germline CDR1 SGHTA, CDR2 FQGNSA. V was cut by 1 base and J by 4 bases, with 10 bases left in between. The length of the CDR3 is 14 residues. Libraries were prepared by immunoSEQ multiplex PCR; TCRdb keeps only in-frame clonotypes and omits some of them. The repertoire holds tens of thousands of clones, with 90% to 95% as singletons. Sample: peripheral blood, taken on day 0 of AZD1222 vaccination. The receptor was derived from an adult in good health. The V and J genes are TRBV7-2 and TRBJ1-2; D is ambiguous. The CDR3, as DNA: TGTGCCAGCAGCTTAGGTTCCTTAATCTATGGCTACACCTTC. Translating it yields CASSLGSLIYGYTF.